This TCR beta chain was sequenced in a study of tumor-infiltrating lymphocytes in primary liver carcinoma. Study summary: Measuring about 4.2 to 10 cm across, the tumors were staged as T1-T3 N0M0. Findings of the study overall: Tumors had a top-250-clone fraction that was significantly higher than blood (p = 0.039).

A constant-region primer primed TCR beta cDNA synthesis from 400 to 600 ng of total RNA. Each TCR beta library was derived from three nested multiplex PCR rounds that employed slightly modified ARM-PCR. TCRdb re-analysed the multiplex PCR reads in MiXCR, keeping a single row per CDR3 protein. The sample has about 74,000 distinct CDR3 sequences, more than 60% seen once; the top ten hold approximately 30%. To note about this clonotype: Antigen specificity is unknown. The CDR3 does not close with the conserved phenylalanine or tryptophan, likely indicating a read error. It is unclear where the CDR3 begins or ends on the DNA, so no DNA is shown, and the CDR3 is as TCRdb lists it.

Both RNA and DNA were isolated together from approximately 22-30 mg of bulk tissue that had not been sorted. Treatment of the patients' primary liver carcinoma consisted of surgical resection. Sequenced: liver tumor tissue from sampling region 4. The sample's subset: tumor region T4, right-lateral pole. The receptor was isolated from a man between 35 and 55 years old with primary liver carcinoma and hepatitis B virus infection.

CDR3 region: CASSQDHSLAGGPIAKNIQYL. The chain combines TRBV4-2 with TRBJ2-4; the listed D gene, TRBD2, was not tested against the DNA. A total of 21 residues make up the CDR3, ends included. CDR1 is LGHNA, CDR2 YNFKEQ, per germline.